What follows are 32 T cell receptor beta chains derived from one specimen sequenced in a study of vaccination effects on CD4 cells after COVID-19. These receptors lack a known antigen. Viral peptide pool expansion of antigen-specific CD4+ T cells preceded sequencing in the ViraFEST assay. Cells that had been cultured for less than eleven days were the source of isolated CD4+ T cells. Nobody among the vaccine recipients had prior SARS-CoV-2 infection (nucleocapsid antibodies were negative). Sequencing was performed with immunoSEQ multiplex PCR; in TCRdb, only in-frame clones are kept and a portion is missing. In the table there are 55,000 to 75,000 clones, roughly 70% of which are singletons. The source was CD4+ T cells from PBMCs cultured with HCoV-OC43 spike peptides, collected before COVID-19 vaccination. Subset in this sample: HCoV-OC43 spike overlapping peptide pool stimulation. These receptors originate from a human donor who received a COVID-19 vaccine.

V gene TRBV9 combines with J gene TRBJ2-5; 10 bases align to TRBD1. The CDR3 contains 15 residues. The germline gives CDR1 SGDLS, CDR2 YYNGEE. The V gene end was trimmed by 0 bases and the J gene end by 2 bases; junction bases not matched to a gene: 1. The CDR3 sequence is CASSVGTGGQETQYF. CDR3 coding DNA: TGTGCCAGCAGCGTAGGGACAGGGGGGCAAGAGACCCAGTACTTC.

The chain combines TRBV29-1 with TRBJ2-3; no definite D call. CDR1 SQVTM and CDR2 ANQGSEA come from the germline V gene. The CDR3 loop spans 12 amino acids. Trimming removed 6 bases from V and 4 bases from J, with 11 bases in between. The CDR3 DNA is TGCAGCGTCACCCTGGGCTCAGATACGCAGTATTTT. This gives the protein CSVTLGSDTQYF.

The V and J genes are TRBV30 and TRBJ1-1, with 7 bases identical to TRBD1. The V gene end was trimmed by 3 bases and the J gene end by 8 bases; junction bases not matched to a gene: 6. This CDR3 region has 12 residues. From germline, CDR1 is GTSNPN and CDR2 SVGIG (reference sequence). The CDR3 sequence: CAWRWAGGEAFF. The CDR3 coding sequence is TGTGCCTGGAGATGGGCAGGGGGGGAAGCTTTCTTT.

V is TRBV29-1 and J is TRBJ2-1; D is perhaps TRBD1 (5 bases). CDR1 is SQVTM and CDR2 is ANQGSEA in the germline V gene. This CDR3 is built from 13 residues. The CDR3: CTESRVSYNEQFF. Here the CDR3 DNA reads TGCACCGAGTCCAGGGTCTCCTACAATGAGCAGTTCTTC.

The rearrangement joins TRBV30 to TRBJ1-2; maybe TRBD1 (5 bases). The V gene's germline CDR1 is GTSNPN and CDR2 SVGIG (reference sequence). The CDR3 consists of 15 residues. Trimming removed 0 bases from V and 5 bases from J, with 16 bases in between. The DNA of the CDR3 is TGTGCCTGGAGTGTGGACTGGGACGTCTCTTATGGCTACACCTTC. Protein product: CAWSVDWDVSYGYTF.

The sample holds one count of this clone. This chain links TRBV2 with TRBJ2-7, with D possibly TRBD1 on 6 matching bases. V lost 6 bases, J lost 6 bases, and 15 bases lay in between. CDR3 length equals 13 residues. Germline V gives CDR1 SNHLY, CDR2 FYNNEI. The CDR3 DNA follows: TGTGCCAGCAGCCGACAGGAGAATTCCGAGCAGTACGTC. This sequence encodes CASSRQENSEQYV.

The chain joins TRBV7-2 to TRBJ2-5, with D possibly matching TRBD1 (5 bases). Germline CDR1 SGHTA, CDR2 FQGNSA. V gave up 0 bases and J gave up 5 bases, with 10 bases separating them. The CDR3 is 14 amino acids. Written as DNA, the CDR3 is TGTGCCAGCAGCTTAGCGCCCGCAGGGGAGACCCAGTACTTC. Its protein product is CASSLAPAGETQYF.

This chain uses TRBV10-3 with TRBJ2-7; possibly TRBD1 for D (6 bases). Germline V gives CDR1 ENHRY, CDR2 SYGVKD. The CDR3 consists of 14 residues. V was cut by 11 bases and J by 1 base, with 18 bases left in between. This CDR3 reads CAASGQGSSYEQYV. Here the CDR3 DNA reads TGTGCCGCGTCCGGGCAGGGGTCTTCCTACGAGCAGTACGTC.

V usage is TRBV30 and J usage is TRBJ1-4; D is uncertain. Germline lookup yields CDR1 GTSNPN and CDR2 SVGIG (reference sequence). The CDR3 extends over 11 amino acids. Trimming cost V 4 bases and J 5 bases, with 5 bases left between them. In DNA, the CDR3 is TGTGCCTGGAAGGGAAATGAAAAACTGTTTTTT. Its protein is CAWKGNEKLFF.

The J gene is TRBJ2-3, the V gene TRBV27, with 13 bases lining up with TRBD2. The V segment lost 2 bases and the J segment 1 base; nucleotides outside the gene matches: 6. CDR1 is MNHEY, CDR2 SMNVEV, per germline (reference sequence). This CDR3 contains 18 residues. The CDR3 sequence: CASSLLLAGGLGTDTQYF. CDR3 nucleotides: TGTGCCAGCAGTTTACTACTAGCGGGGGGGCTCGGCACAGATACGCAGTATTTT.

V usage is TRBV28 and J usage is TRBJ1-1, with 7 bases matching TRBD1. The trim removed 6 bases at V and 9 bases at J, leaving 13 bases unmatched. CDR1 is MDHEN, CDR2 SYDVKM, per germline. This CDR3 spans 14 amino acids. As DNA, the CDR3 is TGTGCCAGCAGACGCGACAGGGCAGTTAATCAAGCTTTCTTT. It codes for CASRRDRAVNQAFF.

This clone was recorded once. The CDR3 DNA reads as TGCGCCAGCAACCGGGGGGCAGCGGGAGAAGCTTTCTTT. Protein sequence: CASNRGAAGEAFF. The chain employs TRBV5-1 and TRBJ1-1; TRBD1 might be the D (6 bases). The CDR3 runs 13 residues. Trimming removed 6 bases from V and 8 bases from J, with 17 bases in between. Germline loops: CDR1 SGHRS, CDR2 YFSETQ.

The gene calls are TRBV5-1 and TRBJ2-5, with 11 bases that match TRBD1. Germline V gene data show CDR1 as SGHRS and CDR2 as YFSETQ. The CDR3 runs 15 residues. With 3 bases clipped from V and 5 bases from J, the junction kept 6 bases outside the gene matches. The CDR3 region has the DNA TGCGCCAGCAGCTACGGACAGGGGGCCGGGGAGACCCAGTACTTC. It translates to CASSYGQGAGETQYF.

This clone was counted once. The chain joins TRBV6-1 to TRBJ2-5, with D perhaps matching TRBD1 (5 bases). V was trimmed by 2 bases and J by 5 bases, leaving 12 bases between them. The CDR3 is 14 residues long. The germline CDR1 and CDR2 sequences are MNHNS and SASEGT. In DNA, the CDR3 is TGTGCCAGCAGTGAACATACAGGCAGGGAGACCCAGTACTTC. Protein: CASSEHTGRETQYF.

The chain combines TRBV10-1 with TRBJ1-1; TRBD1 agrees at 7 bases. J was trimmed by 5 bases and V by 6 bases; bases with no gene match: 9. The CDR3 contains 14 residues. CDR1 and CDR2 from the germline V gene are WNHNN and SYGVQD (reference sequence). The CDR3 sequence is CASSDPGTATEAFF. The CDR3 bases are TGCGCCAGCAGCGACCCCGGGACAGCGACTGAAGCTTTCTTT.

This clone was seen only a few times. The genes are TRBV2 and TRBJ1-5; D is unclear. Trimming took off 7 bases at V and 5 bases at J, with 12 bases between the two ends. CDR1 and CDR2 (germline): SNHLY, FYNNEI. This CDR3 contains 13 residues. CDR3 loop: CASTGEEHQPQHF. The CDR3, as DNA: TGTGCCAGCACGGGAGAGGAGCATCAGCCCCAGCATTTT.

This rearrangement joins TRBV5-4 to TRBJ2-2, with a weak D call TRBD2 (5 bases). V was trimmed by 4 bases and J by 3 bases, leaving 7 bases between them. The CDR3 extends over 13 amino acids. In germline, CDR1 is SGHNT, CDR2 YYREEE (reference sequence). CDR3 loop: CASSPRDTGELFF. In DNA, the CDR3 is TGTGCCAGCAGCCCGCGGGACACCGGGGAGCTGTTTTTT.

This rearrangement joins TRBV5-1 to TRBJ2-1, with D tentatively TRBD1 (5 bases). V lost 0 bases, J lost 7 bases, and 14 bases lay in between. The germline gives CDR1 SGHRS, CDR2 YFSETQ. CDR3 length: 15 residues. As DNA, the CDR3 is TGCGCCAGCAGCTTGGGGGGCACCCAGAGGAATGAGCAGTTCTTC. Its translation: CASSLGGTQRNEQFF. Full variable domain (remainder filled in from reference TRBV5-1 and TRBJ2-1): KAGVTQTPRYLIKTRGQQVTLSCSPISGHRSVSWYQQTPGQGLQFLFEYFSETQRNKGNFPGRFSGRQFSNSRSEMNVSTLELGDSALYLCASSLGGTQRNEQFFGPGTRLTVL.

The CDR3 here is CASSRLEDTQYF. CDR3 DNA sequence: TGTGCCAGCAGCCGACTTGAGGATACGCAGTATTTT. The J gene is TRBJ2-3, the V gene TRBV9; D is unresolved. V was cut by 4 bases and J by 6 bases, with 9 bases left in between. Germline CDR1 is SGDLS and CDR2 is YYNGEE. The CDR3 runs 12 residues. Variable domain in full (rest from reference TRBV9 and TRBJ2-3): DSGVTQTPKHLITATGQRVTLRCSPRSGDLSVYWYQQSLDQGLQFLIQYYNGEERAKGNILERFSAQQFPDLHSELNLSSLELGDSALYFCASSRLEDTQYFGPGTRLTVL.

The genes are TRBV6-2 or TRBV6-3 and TRBJ2-2, with a weak D call TRBD1 (5 bases). The CDR3 is made up of 14 amino acids. Germline loops: CDR1 MNHEY, CDR2 SVGEGT. V lost 6 bases to trimming and J lost 10 bases, with 18 bases between them. In DNA, the CDR3 is TGTGCCAGCAGCGACGAGACAGCAATCTCGGAGCTGTTTTTT. This codes for CASSDETAISELFF.

The genes are TRBV6-2 or TRBV6-3 and TRBJ1-2; D gene uncertain. The CDR3 extends over 16 amino acids. The germline gives CDR1 MNHEY, CDR2 SVGEGT. Trimming cost V 0 bases and J 0 bases, with 11 bases left between them. The CDR3 loop is CASSYSLGSSNYGYTF. The CDR3 DNA reads TGTGCCAGCAGTTACTCGCTAGGTTCTTCTAACTATGGCTACACCTTC.

CDR3 in amino acids: CASSHNSNYEQFF. In nucleotides, the CDR3 is TGCGCCAGCAGCCACAACAGTAACTATGAGCAGTTCTTC. V is TRBV5-1 and J is TRBJ2-1; no clear D gene. The CDR3 has 13 amino acids. Trimming left V 4 bases short and J 8 bases short, with 13 bases between. Germline V CDR1 and CDR2: SGHRS, YFSETQ.

This clone has only a few counts. The chain carries TRBV5-1 and TRBJ2-4; either TRBD1 or TRBD2 may fit D (5 bases each). CDR1 is SGHRS and CDR2 is YFSETQ in the germline V gene. This CDR3 region has 18 residues. V was trimmed by 1 base and J by 1 base, leaving 18 bases between them. CDR3 nucleotides: TGCGCCAGCAGCTTGATTACAGGACTGGCGTTGGCCAAAAACATTCAGTACTTC. Translated, it gives CASSLITGLALAKNIQYF.

This CDR3 is CATRTAQQQKLFF. The CDR3 DNA sequence: TGTGCCACTCGGACAGCCCAGCAACAAAAACTGTTTTTT. The chain is built from TRBV7-9 and TRBJ1-4; a possible D gene is TRBD1 (6 bases). In germline, CDR1 is SEHNR, CDR2 FQNEAQ (reference sequence). Trimming took 10 bases from V and 9 from J, leaving 18 bases between them. The CDR3 has 13 amino acids.

The count of this clone is one. The chain is built from TRBV7-9 and TRBJ1-1; D may be TRBD1 (5 bases). V lost 5 bases, J lost 4 bases, and 14 bases lay in between. The CDR3 totals 14 residues. Per the germline V gene, CDR1 is SEHNR and CDR2 is FQNEAQ (reference sequence). The CDR3 here is CASSRRGVGTEAFF. CDR3 coding DNA: TGTGCCAGCAGCCGACGGGGGGTCGGCACTGAAGCTTTCTTT.

This clone occurred a few times. The chain uses TRBV5-1 and TRBJ2-7; TRBD1 matches at 7 bases. V shed 0 bases, J shed 6 bases, and the junction held 6 bases outside the gene matches. CDR1 is SGHRS, CDR2 YFSETQ, per germline. CDR3 length: 14 residues. CDR3 protein: CASSLGDSGGEQYV. The CDR3 DNA follows: TGCGCCAGCAGCTTGGGGGACAGCGGTGGCGAGCAGTACGTC.

CDR3: CASSLALGGTANTEAFF. The CDR3 coding sequence is TGCGCCAGCAGCTTGGCCTTGGGGGGGACAGCGAACACTGAAGCTTTCTTT. The chain has TRBV5-1 and TRBJ1-1; 7 nucleotides line up with TRBD1. The J segment lost 1 base and the V segment lost 0 bases, leaving 9 bases of the junction unmatched. Germline CDR1 SGHRS, CDR2 YFSETQ. The CDR3 has 17 residues.

The gene calls are TRBV7-8 and TRBJ1-1, with no clear D. CDR1 and CDR2 from the germline V gene are SGHVS and FQNEAQ. The CDR3 covers 16 residues. Trimming removed 4 bases from V and 0 bases from J, with 15 bases in between. The CDR3 sequence is CASSSLRVGMNTEAFF. CDR3 coding DNA: TGTGCCAGCAGCTCCCTAAGGGTAGGGATGAACACTGAAGCTTTCTTT.

V and J are TRBV5-4 and TRBJ2-4; perhaps TRBD2 as D (5 bases). Trimming cost V 4 bases and J 3 bases, with 17 bases left between them. The CDR3 is made up of 16 amino acids. In germline, CDR1 is SGHNT, CDR2 YYREEE (reference sequence). The CDR3 sequence: CASSVGPPSGKNIQYF. CDR3 nucleotides: TGTGCCAGCAGCGTCGGGCCTCCCAGCGGCAAAAACATTCAGTACTTC.

The chain employs TRBV19 and TRBJ1-5; D ambiguous. The ends were cut back, 5 bases at V and 3 bases at J, with 14 bases in the middle. The germline CDR1 and CDR2 sequences are LNHDA and SQIVND (reference sequence). This CDR3 has 15 amino acids. CDR3 sequence (DNA): TGTGCCAGTAGTCACCCTCGTAGCCCCAATCAGCCCCAGCATTTT. This encodes CASSHPRSPNQPQHF.

The chain couples TRBV7-3 to TRBJ2-3; the D is unclear. CDR3 length: 16 amino acids. V was clipped by 0 bases and J by 3 bases, with 13 bases between them. Germline V gene lookup returns CDR1 SGHTA and CDR2 FQGTGA. DNA of the CDR3: TGTGCCAGCAGCTTAACGGTTAGTCGTCGTACAGATACGCAGTATTTT. This translates into CASSLTVSRRTDTQYF.

The chain carries TRBV19 and TRBJ1-3, with D hard to call. V shed 5 bases and J shed 7 bases, with 15 bases lying between them. Germline CDR1 reads LNHDA; CDR2 reads SQIVND (reference sequence). The CDR3 runs to 14 residues. The CDR3: CASSAIGNRNTIYF. Written as DNA, the CDR3 is TGTGCCAGTAGTGCTATAGGCAACCGGAACACCATATATTTT.